Listed here are 5 T cell receptor beta chains from one sample, sequenced in a study of graft-versus-host responses after intestinal transplantation. The assay was immunoSEQ multiplex PCR, and TCRdb's table has in-frame clones only and misses some. The sample includes fewer than 110,000 clones, over 85% of them seen just once. Their target antigens are unknown. The sample in question was unstimulated CD8+ T cells sorted from spleen or lymph node cells, obtained before intestinal transplant. Receptors originate from a human donor who received an intestinal transplant.

A remark on this clone: The sample contains more than one DNA sequence encoding this CDR3. The rearrangement links TRBV19 to TRBJ1-1; D not resolved. The V and J ends lost 1 base and 5 bases respectively, with 5 bases between them. The CDR3 loop spans 12 amino acids. The V gene's germline CDR1 is LNHDA and CDR2 SQIVND (reference sequence). The CDR3 reads CASSIGWTEAFF. CDR3 in DNA: TGTGCCAGTAGTATAGGCTGGACTGAAGCTTTCTTT. Full variable domain (remainder filled in from reference TRBV19 and TRBJ1-1): DGGITQSPKYLFRKEGQNVTLSCEQNLNHDAMYWYRQDPGQGLRLIYYSQIVNDFQKGDIAEGYSVSREKKESFPLTVTSAQKNPTAFYLCASSIGWTEAFFGQGTRLTVV.

The chain has TRBV25-1 and TRBJ1-1; D call uncertain. The V gene's germline CDR1 is MGHDK and CDR2 SYGVNS. V lost 8 bases and J 4 bases, leaving 8 bases between the germline ends. The CDR3 totals 11 residues. The CDR3 protein is CASGRGTEAFF. As DNA, the CDR3 is TGTGCCAGCGGTCGTGGCACTGAAGCTTTCTTT.

A single count supports this clone. The chain couples TRBV19 to TRBJ2-7, with a possible D match to TRBD2 (5 bases). Per the germline V gene, CDR1 is LNHDA and CDR2 is SQIVND (reference sequence). The CDR3 sequence is 15 residues long. V lost 3 bases and J 2 bases, leaving 14 bases between the germline ends. CDR3 protein: CASSIGELAPYEQYF. CDR3 in DNA: TGTGCCAGTAGTATCGGGGAATTGGCCCCCTACGAGCAGTACTTC.

The chain couples TRBV27 to TRBJ2-7; 8 nucleotides agree with TRBD2. CDR3 length: 14 amino acids. V lost 5 bases to trimming and J lost 7 bases; unmatched junction nucleotides: 10. The germline CDR1 and CDR2 sequences are MNHEY and SMNVEV (reference sequence). This chain's CDR3 is CASSSGGTSHEQYF. CDR3 in DNA: TGTGCCAGCAGTAGCGGGGGAACCTCCCATGAGCAGTACTTC.

This chain uses TRBV7-2 with TRBJ1-4; the D gene is possibly TRBD1 (5 bases). CDR3 size: 14 residues. Per the germline V gene, CDR1 is SGHTA and CDR2 is FQGNSA. V lost 6 bases and J 5 bases, leaving 13 bases between the germline ends. CDR3 in amino acids: CASSRQLSNEKLFF. CDR3 in DNA: TGTGCCAGCAGTCGACAGCTAAGCAATGAAAAACTGTTTTTT.